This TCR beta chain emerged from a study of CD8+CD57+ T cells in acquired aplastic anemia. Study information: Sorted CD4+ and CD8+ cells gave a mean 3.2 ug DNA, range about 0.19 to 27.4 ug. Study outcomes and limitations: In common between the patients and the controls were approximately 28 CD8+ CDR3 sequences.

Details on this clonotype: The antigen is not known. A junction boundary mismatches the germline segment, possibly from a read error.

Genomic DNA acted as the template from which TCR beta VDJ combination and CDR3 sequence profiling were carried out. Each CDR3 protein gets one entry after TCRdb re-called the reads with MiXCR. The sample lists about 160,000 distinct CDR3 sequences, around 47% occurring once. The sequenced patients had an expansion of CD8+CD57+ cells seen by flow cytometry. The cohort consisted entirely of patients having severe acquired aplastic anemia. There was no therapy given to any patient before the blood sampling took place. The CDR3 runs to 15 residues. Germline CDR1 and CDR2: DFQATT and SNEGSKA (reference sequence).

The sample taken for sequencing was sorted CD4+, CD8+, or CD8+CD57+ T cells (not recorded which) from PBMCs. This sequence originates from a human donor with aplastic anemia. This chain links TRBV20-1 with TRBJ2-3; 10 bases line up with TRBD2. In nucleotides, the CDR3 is TGTAGTGCTAGAGCCGGGACTAGCGTTACAGATACGCGGTATTTT. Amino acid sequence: CSARAGTSVTDTRYF.